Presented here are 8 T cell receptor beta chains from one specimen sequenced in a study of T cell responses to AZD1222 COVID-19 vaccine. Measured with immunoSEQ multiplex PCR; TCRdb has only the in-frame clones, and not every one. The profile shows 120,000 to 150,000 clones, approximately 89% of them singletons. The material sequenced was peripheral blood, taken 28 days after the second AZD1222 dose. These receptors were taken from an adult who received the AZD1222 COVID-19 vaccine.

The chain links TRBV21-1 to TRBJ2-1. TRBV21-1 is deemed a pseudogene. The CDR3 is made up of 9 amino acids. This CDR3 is CASSSGPFF. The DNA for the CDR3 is TGTGCCAGCAGCTCCGGGCCGTTCTTC.

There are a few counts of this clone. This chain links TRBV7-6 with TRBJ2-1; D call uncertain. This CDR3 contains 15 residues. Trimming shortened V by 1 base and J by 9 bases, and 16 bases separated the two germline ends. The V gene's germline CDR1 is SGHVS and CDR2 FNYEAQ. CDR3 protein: CASSLEQRLLGEQFF. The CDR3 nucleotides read TGTGCCAGCAGCTTAGAACAGCGCCTTTTGGGTGAGCAGTTCTTC.

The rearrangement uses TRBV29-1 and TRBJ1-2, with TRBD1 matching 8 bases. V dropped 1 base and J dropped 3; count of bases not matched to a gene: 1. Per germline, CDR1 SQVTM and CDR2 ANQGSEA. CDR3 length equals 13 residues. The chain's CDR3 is CSVEGTGHYGYTF. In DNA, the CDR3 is TGCAGCGTTGAAGGGACAGGGCACTATGGCTACACCTTC.

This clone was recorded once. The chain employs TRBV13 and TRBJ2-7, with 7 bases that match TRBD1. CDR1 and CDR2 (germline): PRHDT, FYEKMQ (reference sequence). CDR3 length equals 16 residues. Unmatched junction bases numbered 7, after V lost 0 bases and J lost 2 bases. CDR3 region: CASSLGQGMGAYEQYF. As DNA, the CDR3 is TGTGCCAGCAGCTTAGGACAGGGGATGGGAGCCTACGAGCAGTACTTC. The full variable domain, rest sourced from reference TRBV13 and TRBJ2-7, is AAGVIQSPRHLIKEKRETATLKCYPIPRHDTVYWYQQGPGQDPQFLISFYEKMQSDKGSIPDRFSAQQFSDYHSELNMSSLELGDSALYFCASSLGQGMGAYEQYFGPGTRLTVT.

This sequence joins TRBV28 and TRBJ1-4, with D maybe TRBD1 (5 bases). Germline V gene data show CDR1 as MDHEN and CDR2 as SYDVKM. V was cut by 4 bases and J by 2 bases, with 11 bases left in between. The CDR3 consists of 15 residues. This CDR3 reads CASSSGARTNEKLFF. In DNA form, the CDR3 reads TGTGCCAGCAGTTCCGGGGCGCGGACTAATGAAAAACTGTTTTTT.

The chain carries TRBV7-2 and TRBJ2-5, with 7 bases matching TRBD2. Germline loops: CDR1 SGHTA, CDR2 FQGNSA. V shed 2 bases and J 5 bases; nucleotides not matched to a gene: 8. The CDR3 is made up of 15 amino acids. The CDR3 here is CASSLTYRGVETQYF. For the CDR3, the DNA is TGTGCCAGCAGCTTAACTTATCGGGGGGTGGAGACCCAGTACTTC. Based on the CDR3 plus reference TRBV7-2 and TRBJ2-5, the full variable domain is GAGVSQSPSNKVTEKGKDVELRCDPISGHTALYWYRQSLGQGLEFLIYFQGNSAPDKSGLPSDRFSAERTGGSVSTLTIQRTQQEDSAVYLCASSLTYRGVETQYFGPGTRLLVL.

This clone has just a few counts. In DNA, the CDR3 is TGCGCCAGCAGCTCTACAGGGATCCTGAACACTGAAGCTTTCTTT. It encodes CASSSTGILNTEAFF. V is TRBV5-1 and J is TRBJ1-1, with D tentatively TRBD1 (6 bases). Germline CDR1 reads SGHRS; CDR2 reads YFSETQ. V gave up 3 bases and J gave up 0 bases, with 12 bases separating them. CDR3 length: 15 amino acids.

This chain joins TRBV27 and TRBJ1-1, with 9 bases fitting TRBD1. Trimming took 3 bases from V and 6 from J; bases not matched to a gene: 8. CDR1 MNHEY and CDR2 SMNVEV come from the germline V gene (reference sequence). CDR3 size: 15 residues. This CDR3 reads CASSFVGTGQAEAFF. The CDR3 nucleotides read TGTGCCAGCAGTTTCGTAGGGACAGGGCAGGCTGAAGCTTTCTTT.